Listed below are T cell receptor beta chains from one sample, sequenced in a study of graft-versus-host responses after intestinal transplantation. These TCRs' antigens remain unknown. Generated by immunoSEQ multiplex PCR, the TCRdb table keeps only in-frame clones and is missing some. The data show tens of thousands of clones, with around 83% seen just once and about 18% held by the top ten. Sample: unstimulated CD8+ T cells sorted from spleen or lymph node cells, taken before intestinal transplant. Receptor source: a human donor who received an intestinal transplant. The CDR3 runs from the conserved cysteine through the conserved F or W. D genes are given only for firm matches. Expanded clones get a size class; other rows say once, few or many, or leave the size out.

>TRBV6-6|.|TRBJ2-2|.
CASRPLLGSNGELFF
TGTGCCAGCAGGCCACTACTAGGAAGTAACGGGGAGCTGTTTTTT
>TRBV6-5|.|TRBJ2-1|.
CASSPTGSYNEQFF
TGTGCCAGCAGTCCGACAGGCTCCTACAATGAGCAGTTCTTC
>TRBV28|TRBD1|TRBJ1-5|once
CASSSLDRELNQPQHF
TGTGCCAGCAGTTCCCTGGACAGGGAACTCAATCAGCCCCAGCATTTT
>TRBV6-1|TRBD1|TRBJ2-7|.
CASSAQDRDSSYEQYF
TGTGCCAGCAGTGCCCAGGACCGGGACAGCTCCTACGAGCAGTACTTC
>TRBV5-4|.|TRBJ2-7|.
CASSLGDGFYEQYF
TGTGCCAGCAGCTTGGGGGACGGATTTTACGAGCAGTACTTC
>TRBV23-1|TRBD2|TRBJ2-7|.
CASRPSFLAGGHEQYF
TGCGCCAGCAGGCCTTCCTTTCTAGCGGGAGGCCACGAGCAGTACTTC
>TRBV10-2|.|TRBJ1-2|.
CASSDLNYGYTF
TGCGCCAGCAGTGATCTCAACTATGGCTACACCTTC
>TRBV7-9|.|TRBJ2-7|.
CASSFAGQPYEQYF
TGTGCCAGCAGCTTCGCGGGCCAGCCATACGAGCAGTACTTC
>TRBV28|.|TRBJ2-7|.
CASSLGADYEQYF
TGTGCCAGCAGTTTAGGGGCTGACTACGAGCAGTACTTC
>TRBV15|TRBD2|TRBJ2-3|once
CATSRDMPSGGAYTQYF
TGTGCCACCAGCAGAGATATGCCTAGCGGGGGGGCATATACGCAGTATTTT
>TRBV7-6|TRBD1|TRBJ2-7|.
CASSLSHRDSTYEQYF
TGTGCCAGCAGCTTAAGTCACCGGGACAGTACCTACGAGCAGTACTTC
>TRBV4-2|.|TRBJ1-5|few
CASSLEPRRVGNQPQHF
TGTGCCAGCAGCCTCGAGCCAAGAAGGGTAGGCAATCAGCCCCAGCATTTT
>TRBV2|TRBD2|TRBJ2-7|few
CASRTDSGAGGEQYF
TGTGCCAGCAGAACGGACAGCGGCGCGGGGGGGGAGCAGTACTTC
>TRBV5-6|TRBD2|TRBJ2-7|.
CASSLTSGYEQYF
TGTGCCAGCAGCTTGACTAGCGGATACGAGCAGTACTTC
>TRBV15|TRBD2|TRBJ2-5|.
CATSRIISGGETQYF
TGTGCCACCAGCAGAATCATTAGCGGGGGTGAGACCCAGTACTTC
>TRBV6-5|.|TRBJ1-1|once
CASSYSRGWTEAFF
TGTGCCAGCAGTTACTCGAGAGGGTGGACTGAAGCTTTCTTT
>TRBV9|.|TRBJ2-1|.
CASSVSRGSYNEQFF
TGTGCCAGCAGCGTATCACGGGGGTCCTACAATGAGCAGTTCTTC
>TRBV5-1|.|TRBJ1-2|.
CASSPRGRAGGYTF
TGCGCCAGCAGCCCCCGGGGCCGGGCGGGAGGCTACACCTTC
>TRBV10-2|.|TRBJ2-2|.
CASSELSTVGELFF
TGCGCCAGCAGTGAGTTGTCAACTGTGGGGGAGCTGTTTTTT
>TRBV19|.|TRBJ2-1|.
CASSIPLGNEQFF
TGTGCCAGTAGTATACCCCTAGGCAATGAGCAGTTCTTC
>TRBV9|.|TRBJ2-3|.
CASSVEGGFTDTQYF
TGTGCCAGCAGCGTAGAAGGGGGTTTCACAGATACGCAGTATTTT
>TRBV11-1|TRBD2|TRBJ2-1|.
CASSFTGTIYEQFF
TGTGCCAGCAGCTTTACCGGGACTATCTATGAGCAGTTCTTC
>TRBV6-5|.|TRBJ1-5|.
CASSLQRGNQPQHF
TGTGCCAGCAGTCTTCAAAGGGGGAATCAGCCCCAGCATTTT
>TRBV27|TRBD2|TRBJ2-1|few
CASREVAGLDEQFF
TGTGCCAGCAGGGAGGTAGCGGGTCTCGATGAGCAGTTCTTC
>TRBV5-6|.|TRBJ2-3|.
CASSFLLSHTDTQYF
TGTGCCAGCAGCTTTCTCCTAAGCCACACAGATACGCAGTATTTT
>TRBV2|TRBD1|TRBJ2-7|.
CASKTGTGTYEQYF
TGTGCCAGCAAGACCGGGACAGGGACCTACGAGCAGTACTTC
>TRBV5-1|.|TRBJ2-3|once
CASSLWQHTDTQYF
TGCGCCAGCAGCTTGTGGCAGCACACAGATACGCAGTATTTT
>TRBV11-1|.|TRBJ1-1|.
CASSLGGNTEAFF
TGTGCCAGCAGCTTAGGAGGGAACACTGAAGCTTTCTTT
>TRBV19|.|TRBJ2-3|once
CASDPTGNLGDTQYF
TGTGCCAGTGATCCAACAGGGAATTTGGGAGATACGCAGTATTTT
>TRBV7-9|TRBD1|TRBJ1-1|.
CASSPTGQGMFGAFF
TGTGCCAGCAGCCCGACGGGACAGGGTATGTTTGGAGCTTTCTTT
>TRBV4-2|.|TRBJ1-2|.
CASSLSSEEGFNGYTF
TGTGCCAGCAGCCTATCCTCCGAAGAAGGGTTTAATGGCTACACCTTC